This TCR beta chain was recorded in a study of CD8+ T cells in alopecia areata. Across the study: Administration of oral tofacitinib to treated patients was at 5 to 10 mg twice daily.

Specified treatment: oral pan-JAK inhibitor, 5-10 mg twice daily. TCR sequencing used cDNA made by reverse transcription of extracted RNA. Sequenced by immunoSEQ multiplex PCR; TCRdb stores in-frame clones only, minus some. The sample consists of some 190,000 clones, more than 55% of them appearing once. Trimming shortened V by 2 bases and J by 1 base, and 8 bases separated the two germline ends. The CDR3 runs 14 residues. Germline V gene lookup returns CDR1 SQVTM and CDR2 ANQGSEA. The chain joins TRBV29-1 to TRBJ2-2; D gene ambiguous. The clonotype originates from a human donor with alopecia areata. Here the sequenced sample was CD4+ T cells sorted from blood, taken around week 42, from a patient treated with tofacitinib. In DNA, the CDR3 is TGCAGCGTTGAACCAACGGTGAACACCGGGGAGCTGTTTTTT. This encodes CSVEPTVNTGELFF.